What follows are 9 T cell receptor beta chains derived from one specimen sequenced in a study of CD8+ T cells in alopecia areata. Isolated RNA was reverse transcribed into cDNA used as the sequencing template. Sequenced by immunoSEQ multiplex PCR; TCRdb stores in-frame clones only, minus some. Of more than 110,000 clones in the sample, roughly 53% are singletons; the top ten hold about 6.8%. Sequencing was performed on CD4+ T cells sorted from blood, taken at week 0. The receptors were gathered from a human donor with alopecia areata.

Only a few counts were recorded for this clone. The V gene is TRBV30, the J gene TRBJ1-2; 9 nucleotides line up with TRBD1. This CDR3 has 15 amino acids. The V gene end was trimmed by 0 bases and the J gene end by 3 bases; junction bases not matched to a gene: 5. Germline V lookup: CDR1 GTSNPN, CDR2 SVGIG (reference sequence). The CDR3 sequence: CAWSVPGQGHYGYTF. Written as DNA, the CDR3 is TGTGCCTGGAGTGTACCAGGACAGGGGCACTATGGCTACACCTTC.

This clone showed up just a few times. This chain links TRBV5-1 with TRBJ1-2, with a weak D call TRBD1 (6 bases). Trimming left V 2 bases short and J 2 bases short, with 16 bases between. The CDR3 has 16 amino acids. Germline V gives CDR1 SGHRS, CDR2 YFSETQ. The CDR3 is CASSFGGQTLNYGYTF. CDR3 in DNA: TGCGCCAGCAGCTTCGGGGGGCAGACCTTGAACTATGGCTACACCTTC.

This clone was detected only a few times. V gene TRBV2 combines with J gene TRBJ1-6; D gene ambiguous. The V gene's germline CDR1 is SNHLY and CDR2 FYNNEI. The germline V and J ends were trimmed by 5 bases and 0 bases, with 8 bases remaining between them. The CDR3 has 15 amino acids. CDR3 sequence (DNA): TGTGCCAGCAGTACGGGAAGCTCCTATAATTCACCCCTCCACTTT. Translation gives CASSTGSSYNSPLHF.

The chain employs TRBV7-2 and TRBJ2-3, with D unresolved. V shed 3 bases and J shed 2 bases, with 12 bases lying between them. CDR1 and CDR2 (germline): SGHTA, FQGNSA. The CDR3 totals 15 residues. CDR3 residues: CASSFALGSTDTQYF. In DNA form, the CDR3 reads TGTGCCAGCAGCTTTGCCCTGGGGTCCACAGATACGCAGTATTTT.

In this sample, this clone turned up a few times. The rearrangement uses TRBV4-2 and TRBJ2-7; 10 bases line up with TRBD2. J gave up 11 bases and V 5 bases, and 9 bases lay outside the gene matches. The CDR3 runs 13 residues. The germline gives CDR1 LGHNA, CDR2 YNFKEQ. The DNA for the CDR3 is TGTGCCAGCAGCAGAACTAGCGGGGACGGCAAGTACTTC. This gives the protein CASSRTSGDGKYF.

This clone was seen more than once but under ten times. The V call is TRBV7-2, the J call TRBJ2-3; the match to TRBD2 covers 10 bases. The junction had 7 bases not matched to a gene; V was cut back by 5 bases and J by 14 bases. Germline V gene lookup returns CDR1 SGHTA and CDR2 FQGNSA. This CDR3 is 12 amino acids long. The CDR3 sequence is CASSLVAGGRYF. The CDR3 region has the DNA TGTGCCAGCAGCCTAGTAGCGGGGGGTCGGTATTTT.

This clone is a singleton in its sample. This sequence joins TRBV5-4 and TRBJ2-6; D not certain. Trimming stripped 0 bases from V and 4 bases from J, with 11 bases between. CDR3 length equals 16 residues. CDR1 is SGHNT, CDR2 YYREEE, per germline (reference sequence). This CDR3 reads CASSLALLSGANVLTF. The CDR3 nucleotides read TGTGCCAGCAGCTTGGCCCTTTTATCAGGGGCCAACGTCCTGACTTTC.

This clone was counted only a few times. The rearrangement joins TRBV30 to TRBJ1-6; unclear D gene. The germline V gene encodes CDR1 GTSNPN and CDR2 SVGIG (reference sequence). CDR3 size: 15 residues. Trimming left V 2 bases short and J 6 bases short, with 14 bases between. For the CDR3, the DNA is TGTGCCTGGAGTTCGACGGCGACCTTTAATTCACCCCTCCACTTT. Translating gives CAWSSTATFNSPLHF.

V and J are TRBV7-2 and TRBJ1-2; 7 bases agree with TRBD1. CDR1 is SGHTA, CDR2 FQGNSA, per germline. This CDR3 has 14 amino acids. The J segment lost 4 bases and the V segment lost 1 base, leaving 3 bases of the junction unmatched. CDR3 amino acids: CASSLDSGGYGYTF. The CDR3 DNA sequence: TGTGCCAGCAGCTTAGATTCAGGGGGCTATGGCTACACCTTC.